The text below deals with one T cell receptor (beta chain). Its antigen is not known. This table comes from immunoSEQ multiplex PCR, and its TCRdb copy is limited to in-frame clones, with some not included. The sample lists 75,000 to 100,000 clones; about 93% were seen once. Trimming at V came to 6 bases and at J to 1 base, leaving 10 bases not matched to a gene. The CDR3 covers 17 residues. The germline CDR1 and CDR2 sequences are ENHRY and SYGVKD. The data stem from a study of PD-1 blockade in classical Hodgkin lymphoma. Indicated time point: cycle 4 day 1 (C4D1), after 6 weeks of nivolumab. Relapse after autologous stem cell transplantation occurred in every patient, and brentuximab vedotin exposure varied. The study's findings and limits: Before treatment, complete responders showed about the same diversity as newly diagnosed patients. Researchers reported that CD4+ TCR diversity, though not CD8+, rose significantly by C4D1.

The chain joins TRBV10-3 to TRBJ1-3; TRBD1 matches 9 bases. Sequenced here: peripheral blood mononuclear cells (PBMCs), sampled before the fourth cycle of nivolumab. This sequence originates from a human donor with classical Hodgkin lymphoma. The CDR3 is CAIRAGTGTISGNTIYF. CDR3 in DNA: TGTGCCATCAGGGCCGGGACAGGGACAATTTCTGGAAACACCATATATTTT.